Listed below are T cell receptor beta chains from one sample, sequenced in a study of blood T cell repertoires in COVID-19. Repertoires were generated with immunoSEQ multiplex PCR, while TCRdb's copy carries only in-frame clones and drops some. Seen here are over 15,000 clones, approximately 90% observed once, and the top ten hold more than 10%. Specimen: peripheral blood. All receptors derive from a human donor in a cohort sampled during active COVID-19. CDR3s include the opening cysteine and the closing phenylalanine or tryptophan. The D gene is left open where the match is weak. The size of a clone is reported for some rows only, either as once, few or many, or as a class for expanded clones.

size	V	J	D	DNA	CDR3
-	TRBV3-1/TRBV3-2	TRBJ1-5	-	TGTGCCAGCAGCCAAGGGGGCGATCAGCCCCAGCATTTT	CASSQGGDQPQHF
-	TRBV20-1	TRBJ1-1	-	TGCAGTGCTAGTAGCGCAGCCAACACTGAAGCTTTCTTT	CSASSAANTEAFF
-	TRBV6-5	TRBJ1-5	-	TGTGCCAGCAGACTCTCTCCCCAGCATTTT	CASRLSPQHF
-	TRBV6-5	TRBJ2-7	-	TGTGCCAGCAGCACCGGTCTCGGAGGTTACGAGCAGTACTTC	CASSTGLGGYEQYF
-	TRBV5-4	TRBJ1-6	-	TGTGCCAGCAGCTTGAAACTTAATTCACCCCTCCACTTT	CASSLKLNSPLHF
-	TRBV25-1	TRBJ2-7	-	TGTGCCAGCAGTCCGACTAGTGGAGTTTACGAGCAGTACTTC	CASSPTSGVYEQYF
-	TRBV2	TRBJ1-5	-	TGTGCCAGCAGTATGGGAGGCAATCAGCCCCAGCATTTT	CASSMGGNQPQHF
-	TRBV5-1	TRBJ1-4	-	TGCGCCAGCAGCCCGGGAATCACAGGGTTCATGTTTTTT	CASSPGITGFMFF
-	TRBV6-6	TRBJ1-2	-	TGTGCCAGCAGTTACGGGTCAGGGGACACTAACTATGGCTACACCTTC	CASSYGSGDTNYGYTF
-	TRBV7-8	TRBJ2-3	TRBD2	TGTGCCAGCAGCACCCGGGGACTAGCGGGGCGCACAGATACGCAGTATTTT	CASSTRGLAGRTDTQYF
-	TRBV28	TRBJ2-1	TRBD2	TGTGCCAGCAGTCGACCGACTAGCGCCAATGAGCAGTTCTTC	CASSRPTSANEQFF
-	TRBV27	TRBJ2-7	-	TGTGCCAGCAGCTCTCAGGGGAGCGAGCAGTACTTC	CASSSQGSEQYF
-	TRBV9	TRBJ2-1	TRBD1	TGTGCCAGCAGCGTAGCTAGGACAGGGATCTCCTACAATGAGCAGTTCTTC	CASSVARTGISYNEQFF
once	TRBV9	TRBJ1-3	-	TGTGCCAGCAGCGCGTCCTCTGGAAACACCATATATTTT	CASSASSGNTIYF
-	TRBV28	TRBJ1-6	-	TGTGCCAGCAGTTTCCAGGGTTATTCACCCCTCCACTTT	CASSFQGYSPLHF
-	TRBV5-1	TRBJ1-4	-	TGCGCCAGCAGCCCCACTGGGAGAGGCCAAGAAAAACTGTTTTTT	CASSPTGRGQEKLFF
-	TRBV3-1/TRBV3-2	TRBJ1-1	-	TGTGCCAGCAGCCAAAGAGCAGGGAACACTGAAGCTTTCTTT	CASSQRAGNTEAFF
-	TRBV3-1/TRBV3-2	TRBJ2-3	TRBD2	TGTGCCAGCAGCCATTTAAAACTAGCGGGGGCCGGAAGCACAGATACGCAGTATTTT	CASSHLKLAGAGSTDTQYF
-	TRBV5-1	TRBJ1-1	-	TGCGCCAGCAGCTCGGGGAGGAGGGACGGACTGAACACTGAAGCTTTCTTT	CASSSGRRDGLNTEAFF
-	TRBV6-2/TRBV6-3	TRBJ1-1	TRBD1	TGTGCCAGCAGTTACGGCAGGGGGACTGAAGCTTTCTTT	CASSYGRGTEAFF